The next 23 T cell receptor beta chains were all read from a single sample in a study of shared clonotypes between healthy human individuals. The table came from immunoSEQ multiplex PCR; TCRdb's copy has only in-frame clones and leaves some out. Seen here are some 2,500,000 clones, approximately 94% observed once, and the top ten hold 0.35% to 0.45%. The sequenced sample consisted of naive CD4+ T cells from PBMCs. Subset in this sample: CD45RA+ positively selected. The receptors stem from a man aged 18 to 30 in good health. Some clones in this sample may be carry-over from other donors' samples.

In the case of this clone: The same CDR3 can be traced to other DNA sequences in this sample. This chain links TRBV7-2 with TRBJ1-5; possible D gene TRBD1, 5 bases. The CDR3 spans 14 residues. Looked up from germline, CDR1 is SGHTA and CDR2 is FQGNSA. V shed 4 bases and J shed 4 bases, with 11 bases lying between them. The CDR3 here is CASSSRGGNQPQHF. The CDR3, as DNA: TGTGCCAGCAGCTCCCGTGGGGGAAATCAGCCCCAGCATTTT.

V usage is TRBV11-2 and J usage is TRBJ2-7; TRBD2 matches at 11 bases. Germline V lookup: CDR1 SGHAT, CDR2 FQNNGV. The CDR3 runs to 16 residues. The V gene end was trimmed by 5 bases and the J gene end by 2 bases; junction bases not matched to a gene: 8. Written as DNA, the CDR3 is TGTGCCAGCAGCCCTACTAGCGGGGGCCTTACCTACGAGCAGTACTTC. Protein sequence: CASSPTSGGLTYEQYF.

Comments on this clone: The sample contains more than one DNA sequence encoding this CDR3. The rearrangement joins TRBV5-1 to TRBJ2-3, with D perhaps TRBD1 (6 bases). CDR3 length: 14 amino acids. The germline CDR1 and CDR2 sequences are SGHRS and YFSETQ. The V end lost 0 bases, the J end lost 2 bases, and 7 bases lay between the germline ends. CDR3 protein: CASSLGGLTDTQYF. The CDR3 DNA reads as TGCGCCAGCAGCTTGGGGGGGCTCACAGATACGCAGTATTTT.

The genes are TRBV2 and TRBJ2-7; TRBD2 aligns across 14 bases. V gave up 8 bases and J gave up 11 bases; unmatched junction bases: 14. Per the germline V gene, CDR1 is SNHLY and CDR2 is FYNNEI. The CDR3 runs to 15 residues. The CDR3 DNA sequence: TGTGCCAGCTCCTCCGTTCTGGGACTAGCGGGAGAGGAGTACTTC. Translating gives CASSSVLGLAGEEYF.

This clone was counted a single time. J is TRBJ2-1 and V is TRBV19, with 9 bases fitting TRBD2. The CDR3 length is 16 residues. From germline, CDR1 is LNHDA and CDR2 SQIVND (reference sequence). With 3 bases clipped from V and 0 bases from J, the junction kept 3 bases outside the gene matches. DNA of the CDR3: TGTGCCAGTAGTATTAATAGCGGGAGCTCCTACAATGAGCAGTTCTTC. It codes for CASSINSGSSYNEQFF.

About this clone: Additional DNA sequences in this sample encode the identical CDR3. The chain uses TRBV5-1 and TRBJ2-5; possible D gene TRBD1, 6 bases. The ends were cut back, 4 bases at V and 2 bases at J, with 12 bases in the middle. Germline V gene lookup returns CDR1 SGHRS and CDR2 YFSETQ. There are 14 residues in the CDR3. CDR3 loop: CASSPQGAQETQYF. CDR3 nucleotides: TGCGCCAGCAGCCCACAGGGCGCACAAGAGACCCAGTACTTC.

Points on this clone: The sample holds other DNA sequences that translate to the same CDR3. J is TRBJ1-1 and V is TRBV19; D is unclear. Germline CDR1 LNHDA, CDR2 SQIVND (reference sequence). This CDR3 comprises 13 residues. Trimming removed 4 bases from V and 1 base from J, with 7 bases in between. CDR3: CASSTQGNTEAFF. In nucleotides, the CDR3 is TGTGCCAGTAGTACCCAAGGGAACACTGAAGCTTTCTTT.

The chain is built from TRBV6-1 and TRBJ1-5, with D perhaps matching TRBD1 (5 bases). This CDR3 has 13 residues. V lost 5 bases, J lost 7 bases, and 12 bases lay in between. The germline CDR1 and CDR2 sequences are MNHNS and SASEGT. The CDR3 here is CASSITRGQPQHF. CDR3 nucleotides: TGTGCCAGCAGTATAACAAGGGGCCAGCCCCAGCATTTT.

The V gene is TRBV4-1, the J gene TRBJ1-5, with D possibly matching TRBD1 (5 bases). The V and J ends lost 4 bases and 1 base respectively, with 17 bases between them. The CDR3 covers 17 residues. CDR1 and CDR2 (germline): MGHRA, YSYEKL. CDR3 sequence: CASSPPGGGGSNQPQHF. CDR3 in DNA: TGCGCCAGCAGCCCCCCGGGCGGGGGGGGAAGCAATCAGCCCCAGCATTTT.

The rearrangement joins TRBV7-9 to TRBJ1-2; 7 bases match TRBD1. Germline V lookup: CDR1 SEHNR, CDR2 FQNEAQ (reference sequence). With 2 bases clipped from V and 7 bases from J, the junction kept 10 bases outside the gene matches. The CDR3 is 15 residues long. The CDR3 nucleotides read TGTGCCAGCAGCTTACCGGGACAGCCGTATCGTGGCTACACCTTC. Translating it yields CASSLPGQPYRGYTF.

The V gene is TRBV10-3, the J gene TRBJ2-5, with 7 bases lining up with TRBD2. CDR1 and CDR2 (germline): ENHRY, SYGVKD. Trimming cost V 0 bases and J 7 bases; bases outside gene matches: 2. The length of the CDR3 is 13 residues. The CDR3 bases are TGTGCCATCAGTGAGTCGATAGCGGGGACCCAGTACTTC. Protein sequence: CAISESIAGTQYF.

On this clone: Distinct nucleotide sequences in the sample also encode this CDR3. The rearrangement joins TRBV6-5 to TRBJ1-4, with 7 bases lining up with TRBD1. V shed 6 bases and J 8 bases; nucleotides not matched to a gene: 6. This CDR3 is built from 13 residues. The germline V gene has CDR1 MNHEY and CDR2 SVGAGI. The CDR3 spells CASSRQGGEKLFF. The CDR3 nucleotides read TGTGCCAGCAGCCGACAGGGAGGGGAAAAACTGTTTTTT.

The gene calls are TRBV19 and TRBJ1-4; D not resolved. Germline assignment: CDR1 LNHDA and CDR2 SQIVND (reference sequence). Trimming left V 6 bases short and J 0 bases short, with 14 bases between. This CDR3 comprises 16 residues. CDR3 sequence (DNA): TGTGCCAGTAGGGGTCGGACGGATGCAACTAATGAAAAACTGTTTTTT. Translating gives CASRGRTDATNEKLFF.

The chain couples TRBV4-3 to TRBJ2-3; D may be TRBD2 (5 bases). Germline-derived CDR1 and CDR2 are LGHNA and YSLEER. V lost 1 base to trimming and J lost 0 bases, with 8 bases between them. The CDR3 has 15 amino acids. DNA of the CDR3: TGCGCCAGCAGCCAAGCGGGAAGTAGCACAGATACGCAGTATTTT. This codes for CASSQAGSSTDTQYF.

The count of this clone is one. J is TRBJ2-3 and V is TRBV7-2, with unresolved D. Germline lookup yields CDR1 SGHTA and CDR2 FQGNSA. Trimming pared 4 bases from V and 6 bases from J, leaving 14 bases between. This CDR3 spans 14 amino acids. DNA of the CDR3: TGTGCCAGCAGCTCAACTACAGTGACGGATACGCAGTATTTT. Translated: CASSSTTVTDTQYF.

V and J are TRBV5-1 and TRBJ2-7, with TRBD1 matching over 11 bases. The CDR3 loop spans 18 amino acids. Looked up from germline, CDR1 is SGHRS and CDR2 is YFSETQ. With 4 bases clipped from V and 2 bases from J, the junction kept 14 bases outside the gene matches. The CDR3 reads CASSLGQGASWYPYEQYF. CDR3 DNA sequence: TGCGCCAGCAGCCTCGGACAGGGGGCTTCTTGGTATCCCTACGAGCAGTACTTC.

In this sample, this clone turned up many times. V usage is TRBV6-5 and J usage is TRBJ2-3; D remains unclear. This CDR3 has 14 residues. Trimming pared 6 bases from V and 2 bases from J, leaving 12 bases between. Germline V gives CDR1 MNHEY, CDR2 SVGAGI. The CDR3: CASRMGIYTDTQYF. CDR3 nucleotides: TGTGCCAGCAGAATGGGGATCTACACAGATACGCAGTATTTT.

In the case of this clone: Additional DNA sequences in this sample encode the identical CDR3. The CDR3 spells CATSRDLNEKLFF. The CDR3 bases are TGTGCCACCAGCAGAGATCTTAATGAAAAACTGTTTTTT. The V call is TRBV15, the J call TRBJ1-4; D call uncertain. The V and J ends lost 0 bases and 4 bases respectively, with 3 bases between them. This CDR3 contains 13 residues. The V gene's germline CDR1 is LNHNV and CDR2 YYDKDF (reference sequence). Full variable domain (outside the CDR3, taken from reference TRBV15 and TRBJ1-4): DAMVIQNPRYQVTQFGKPVTLSCSQTLNHNVMYWYQQKSSQAPKLLFHYYDKDFNNEADTPDNFQSRRPNTSFCFLDIRSPGLGDTAMYLCATSRDLNEKLFFGSGTQLSVL.

The chain carries TRBV2 and TRBJ2-7, with 15 bases lining up with TRBD2. J gave up 5 bases and V 6 bases, and 8 bases lay outside the gene matches. Germline V CDR1 and CDR2: SNHLY, FYNNEI. The CDR3 extends over 16 amino acids. CDR3 DNA sequence: TGTGCCAGCAGGGGGACTAGCGGGAGGCCGAGGGACGAGCAGTACTTC. It encodes CASRGTSGRPRDEQYF.

J is TRBJ1-1 and V is TRBV5-1, with D possibly TRBD1 on 5 matching bases. Trimming cost V 3 bases and J 4 bases, with 19 bases left between them. The CDR3 has 16 residues. Germline V CDR1 and CDR2: SGHRS, YFSETQ. The CDR3 DNA reads TGCGCCAGCAGCTCAAAGGTCGGGGCGCGAACCACTGAAGCTTTCTTT. This gives the protein CASSSKVGARTTEAFF.

The count of this clone is one. The V call is TRBV5-8, the J call TRBJ2-3, with D maybe TRBD2 (5 bases). CDR3 length: 14 residues. V lost 3 bases and J lost 2, with 10 bases in between. Germline values: CDR1 SGHTS, CDR2 YDEGEE. DNA for the CDR3: TGTGCCAGCAGCTGGGGAGTGGCCACAGATACGCAGTATTTT. Its translation: CASSWGVATDTQYF.

The chain combines TRBV7-2 with TRBJ2-2, with a weak D call TRBD1 (5 bases). Germline V gene data show CDR1 as SGHTA and CDR2 as FQGNSA. Deletions cut 1 base from V and 3 bases from J, with 9 bases between. The CDR3 sequence is 15 residues long. The CDR3: CASSLDRLHTGELFF. The CDR3 DNA reads as TGTGCCAGCAGCTTAGACAGGTTACACACCGGGGAGCTGTTTTTT.

The chain links TRBV9 to TRBJ1-2, with TRBD1 as a possible D gene (5 bases). V was pared by 2 bases and J by 3 bases, with 8 bases between. The CDR3 sequence is 13 residues long. Germline V gives CDR1 SGDLS, CDR2 YYNGEE. The CDR3 is CASSVQGDYGYTF. In nucleotides, the CDR3 is TGTGCCAGCAGCGTGCAAGGGGACTATGGCTACACCTTC.